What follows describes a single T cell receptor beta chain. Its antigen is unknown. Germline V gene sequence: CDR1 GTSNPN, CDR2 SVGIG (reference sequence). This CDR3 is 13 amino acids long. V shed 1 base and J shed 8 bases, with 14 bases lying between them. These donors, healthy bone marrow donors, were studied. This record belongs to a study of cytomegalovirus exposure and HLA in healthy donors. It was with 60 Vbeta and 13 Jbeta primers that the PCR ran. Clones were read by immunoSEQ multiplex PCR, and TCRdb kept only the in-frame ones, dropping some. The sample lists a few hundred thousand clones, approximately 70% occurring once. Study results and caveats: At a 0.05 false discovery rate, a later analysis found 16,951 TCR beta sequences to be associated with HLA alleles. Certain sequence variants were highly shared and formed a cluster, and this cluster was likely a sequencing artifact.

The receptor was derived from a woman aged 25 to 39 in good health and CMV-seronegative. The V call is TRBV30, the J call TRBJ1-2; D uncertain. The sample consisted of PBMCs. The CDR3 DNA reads TGTGCCTGGAGTGCACCCCCGGCCGGGGGCTACACCTTC. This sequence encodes CAWSAPPAGGYTF.